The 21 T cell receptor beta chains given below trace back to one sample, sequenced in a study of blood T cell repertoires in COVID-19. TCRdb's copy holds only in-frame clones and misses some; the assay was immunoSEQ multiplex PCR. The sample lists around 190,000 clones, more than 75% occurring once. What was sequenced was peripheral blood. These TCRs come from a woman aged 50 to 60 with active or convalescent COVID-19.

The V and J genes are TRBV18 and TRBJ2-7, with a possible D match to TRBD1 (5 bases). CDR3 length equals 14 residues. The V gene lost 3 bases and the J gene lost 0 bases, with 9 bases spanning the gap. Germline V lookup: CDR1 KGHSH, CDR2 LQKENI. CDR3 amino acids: CASSPQQDSYEQYF. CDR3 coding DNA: TGTGCCAGCTCACCGCAACAGGACTCCTACGAGCAGTACTTC. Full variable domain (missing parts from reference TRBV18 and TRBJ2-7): NAGVMQNPRHLVRRRGQEARLRCSPMKGHSHVYWYRQLPEEGLKFMVYLQKENIIDESGMPKERFSAEFPKEGPSILRIQQVVRGDSAAYFCASSPQQDSYEQYFGPGTRLTVT.

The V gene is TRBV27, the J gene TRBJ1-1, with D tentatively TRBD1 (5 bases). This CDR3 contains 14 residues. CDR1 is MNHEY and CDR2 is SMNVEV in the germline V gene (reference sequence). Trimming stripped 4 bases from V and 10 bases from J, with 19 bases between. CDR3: CASSSPPGGKLAFF. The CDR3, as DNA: TGTGCCAGCAGTTCCCCCCCTGGGGGGAAACTAGCTTTCTTT.

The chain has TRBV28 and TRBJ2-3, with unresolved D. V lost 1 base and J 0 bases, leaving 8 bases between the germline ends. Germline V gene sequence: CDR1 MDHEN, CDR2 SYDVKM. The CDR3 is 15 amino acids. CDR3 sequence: CASSLLRSSTDTQYF. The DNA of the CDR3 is TGTGCCAGCAGTTTATTGAGGTCCAGCACAGATACGCAGTATTTT.

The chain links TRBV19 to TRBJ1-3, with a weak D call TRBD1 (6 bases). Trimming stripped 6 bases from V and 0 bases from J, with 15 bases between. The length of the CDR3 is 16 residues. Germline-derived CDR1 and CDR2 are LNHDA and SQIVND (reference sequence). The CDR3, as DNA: TGTGCCAGTAGAGGGGGAAGCTTCCTCTCTGGAAACACCATATATTTT. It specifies CASRGGSFLSGNTIYF. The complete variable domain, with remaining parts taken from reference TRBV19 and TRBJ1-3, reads DGGITQSPKYLFRKEGQNVTLSCEQNLNHDAMYWYRQDPGQGLRLIYYSQIVNDFQKGDIAEGYSVSREKKESFPLTVTSAQKNPTAFYLCASRGGSFLSGNTIYFGEGSWLTVV.

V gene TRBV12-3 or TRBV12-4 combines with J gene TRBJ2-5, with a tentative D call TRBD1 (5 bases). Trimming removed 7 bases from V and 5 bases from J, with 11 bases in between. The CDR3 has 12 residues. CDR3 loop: CASKTEEETQYF. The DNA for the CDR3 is TGTGCCAGCAAGACAGAGGAGGAGACCCAGTACTTC.

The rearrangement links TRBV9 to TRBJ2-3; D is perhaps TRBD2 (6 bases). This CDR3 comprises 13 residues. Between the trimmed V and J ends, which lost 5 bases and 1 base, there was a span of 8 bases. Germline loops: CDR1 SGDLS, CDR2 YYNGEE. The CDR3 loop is CASSRRGTDTQYF. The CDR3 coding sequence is TGTGCCAGCAGTAGGAGGGGCACAGATACGCAGTATTTT.

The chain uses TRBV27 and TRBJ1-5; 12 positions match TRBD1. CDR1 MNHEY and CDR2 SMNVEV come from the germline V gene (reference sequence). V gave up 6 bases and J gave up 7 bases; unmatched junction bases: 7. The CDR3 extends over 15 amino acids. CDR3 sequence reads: CASRPGQGAWQPQHF. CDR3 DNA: TGTGCCAGCAGGCCGGGACAGGGGGCCTGGCAGCCCCAGCATTTT.

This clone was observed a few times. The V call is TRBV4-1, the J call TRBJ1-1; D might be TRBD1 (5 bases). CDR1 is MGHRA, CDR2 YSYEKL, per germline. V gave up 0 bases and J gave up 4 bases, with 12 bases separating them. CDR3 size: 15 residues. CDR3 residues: CASSQEGGSGTEAFF. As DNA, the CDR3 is TGCGCCAGCAGCCAAGAGGGGGGGTCGGGCACTGAAGCTTTCTTT.

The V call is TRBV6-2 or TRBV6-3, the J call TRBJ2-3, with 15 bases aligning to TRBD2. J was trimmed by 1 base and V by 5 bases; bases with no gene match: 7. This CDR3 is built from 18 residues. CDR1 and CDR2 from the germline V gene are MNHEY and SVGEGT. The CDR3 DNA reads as TGTGCCAGCAGTCGCTCCGGGACTAGCGGGGGGCGCACAGATACGCAGTATTTT. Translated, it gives CASSRSGTSGGRTDTQYF.

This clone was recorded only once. This chain's CDR3 is CASSPPRNHSPLHF. CDR3 coding DNA: TGTGCCAGCTCACCACCGCGGAATCATTCACCCCTCCACTTT. The J gene is TRBJ1-6, the V gene TRBV18; D is unresolved. CDR3 length equals 14 residues. Germline CDR1 KGHSH, CDR2 LQKENI. V was trimmed by 0 bases and J by 8 bases, leaving 8 bases between them.

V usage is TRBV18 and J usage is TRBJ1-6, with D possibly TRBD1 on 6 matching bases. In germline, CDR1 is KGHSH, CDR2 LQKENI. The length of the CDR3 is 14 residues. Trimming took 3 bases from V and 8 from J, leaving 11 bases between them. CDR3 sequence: CASSPGGGDSPLHF. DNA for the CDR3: TGTGCCAGCTCACCTGGGGGGGGCGATTCACCCCTCCACTTT.

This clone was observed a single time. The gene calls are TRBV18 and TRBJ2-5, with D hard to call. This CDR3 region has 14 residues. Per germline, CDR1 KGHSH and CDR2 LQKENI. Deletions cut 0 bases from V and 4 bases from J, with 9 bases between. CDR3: CASSPPTPRETQYF. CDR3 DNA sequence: TGTGCCAGCTCACCACCGACCCCTAGAGAGACCCAGTACTTC.

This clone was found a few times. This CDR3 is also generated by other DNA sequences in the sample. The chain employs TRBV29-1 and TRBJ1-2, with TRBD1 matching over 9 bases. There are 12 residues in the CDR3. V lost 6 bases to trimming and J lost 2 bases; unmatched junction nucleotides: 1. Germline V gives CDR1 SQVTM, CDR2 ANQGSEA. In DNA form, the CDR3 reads TGCAGCGTGGGGACAGGGAACTATGGCTACACCTTC. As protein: CSVGTGNYGYTF.

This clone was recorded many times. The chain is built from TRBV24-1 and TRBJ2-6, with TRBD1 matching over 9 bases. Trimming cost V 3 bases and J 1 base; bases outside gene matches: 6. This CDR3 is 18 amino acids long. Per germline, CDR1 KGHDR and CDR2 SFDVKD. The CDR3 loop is CATSDPGTGTSGANVLTF. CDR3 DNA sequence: TGTGCCACCAGTGATCCCGGGACAGGGACATCTGGGGCCAACGTCCTGACTTTC.

The CDR3 reads CAWSVSNYGYTF. CDR3 sequence (DNA): TGTGCCTGGAGTGTCTCTAACTATGGCTACACCTTC. The genes are TRBV30 and TRBJ1-2; D gene ambiguous. Trimming stripped 0 bases from V and 0 bases from J, with 2 bases between. Germline V gene data show CDR1 as GTSNPN and CDR2 as SVGIG (reference sequence). This CDR3 contains 12 residues.

The CDR3 DNA sequence: TGTGCCTGGACCAAGGGCCTAGCGGATACGCAGTATTTT. It translates to CAWTKGLADTQYF. This chain uses TRBV30 with TRBJ2-3; the D gene is possibly TRBD2 (6 bases). V dropped 4 bases and J dropped 6 bases, with 14 bases sitting between them. The CDR3 runs 13 residues. Germline CDR1 is GTSNPN and CDR2 is SVGIG (reference sequence).

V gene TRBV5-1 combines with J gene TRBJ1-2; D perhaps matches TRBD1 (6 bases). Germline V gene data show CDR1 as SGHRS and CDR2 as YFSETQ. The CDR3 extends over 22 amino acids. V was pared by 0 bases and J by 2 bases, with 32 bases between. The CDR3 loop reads CASSLGHGYDRRRLGLNYGYTF. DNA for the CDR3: TGCGCCAGCAGCTTGGGGCACGGTTACGACAGGAGGAGGTTGGGTCTAAACTATGGCTACACCTTC.

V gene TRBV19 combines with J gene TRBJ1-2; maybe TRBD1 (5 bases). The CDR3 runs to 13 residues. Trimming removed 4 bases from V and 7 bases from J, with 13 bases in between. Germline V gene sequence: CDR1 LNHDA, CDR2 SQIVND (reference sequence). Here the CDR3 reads CASSTDSAGGYTF. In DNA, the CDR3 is TGTGCCAGTAGTACCGACAGTGCTGGTGGCTACACCTTC.

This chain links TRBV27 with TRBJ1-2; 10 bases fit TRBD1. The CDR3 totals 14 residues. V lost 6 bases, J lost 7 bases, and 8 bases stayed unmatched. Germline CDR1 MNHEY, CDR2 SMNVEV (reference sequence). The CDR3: CASRPGQGIIGYTF. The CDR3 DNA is TGTGCCAGCAGGCCGGGACAGGGGATTATTGGCTACACCTTC.

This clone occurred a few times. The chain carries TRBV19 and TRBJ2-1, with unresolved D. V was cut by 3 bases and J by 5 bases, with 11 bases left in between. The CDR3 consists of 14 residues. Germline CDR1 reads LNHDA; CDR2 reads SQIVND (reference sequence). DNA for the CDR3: TGTGCCAGTAGTATCCCGCAGTTAAACAATGAGCAGTTCTTC. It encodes CASSIPQLNNEQFF.

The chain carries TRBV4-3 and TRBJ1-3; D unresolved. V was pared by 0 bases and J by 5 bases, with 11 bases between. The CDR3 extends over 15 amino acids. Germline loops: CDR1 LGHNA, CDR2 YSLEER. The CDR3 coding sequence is TGCGCCAGCAGCCAAGATCCCTTAAGCCGAAACACCATATATTTT. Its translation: CASSQDPLSRNTIYF.